A single sample gave rise to the 14 T cell receptor beta chains below, sequenced in a study of blood T cells in healthy people across ages. Through a sample-barcoded 5' primer and a J-beta primer mix, a second PCR was run for roughly 6 to 11 cycles. One entry per CDR3 protein results from TCRdb running MiXCR on the 5' RACE reads. The table shows 540,000 or so distinct CDR3 sequences, with around 50% occurring only once. Sequenced sample: blood. All receptors come from a man at least 80 years old in good health.

V usage is TRBV7-8 and J usage is TRBJ1-4; D not resolved. Deletions cut 5 bases from V and 8 bases from J, with 15 bases between. Per germline, CDR1 SGHVS and CDR2 FQNEAQ. CDR3 length: 14 residues. The CDR3 DNA reads as TGTGCCAGCAGCCCCCGAGTATTGAGGGAAAAACTGTTTTTT. Encoded protein: CASSPRVLREKLFF. Filled out from reference TRBV7-8 and TRBJ1-4, the complete variable domain reads GAGVSQSPRYKVAKRGQDVALRCDPISGHVSLFWYQQALGQGPEFLTYFQNEAQLDKSGLPSDRFFAERPEGSVSTLKIQRTQQEDSAVYLCASSPRVLREKLFFGSGTQLSVL.

This clonotype appeared a single time. The chain is built from TRBV20-1 and TRBJ1-5; 8 bases are a match to TRBD1. The CDR3 runs to 16 residues. The germline gives CDR1 DFQATT, CDR2 SNEGSKA (reference sequence). The junction had 17 bases not matched to a gene; V was cut back by 6 bases and J by 7 bases. The CDR3, as DNA: TGCAGTGCCACCCAGGGGGCGGTAGGGGTGGGACAGCCCCAGCATTTT. Translation: CSATQGAVGVGQPQHF.

This chain joins TRBV29-1 and TRBJ2-4; 7 nucleotides agree with TRBD1. The end of the DNA aligns better with TRBJ2-7, so the J call may be wrong. The CDR3 is 12 amino acids. Germline loops: CDR1 SQVTM, CDR2 ANQGSEA. The CDR3 protein is CSVGQGYYEQYF. The CDR3 DNA reads TGCAGCGTTGGACAGGGATACTACGAGCAGTACTTC.

This clonotype was recorded at least ten times. The chain recombines TRBV20-1 with TRBJ2-1; 11 nucleotides agree with TRBD2. V lost 5 bases to trimming and J lost 8 bases; unmatched junction nucleotides: 8. Per germline, CDR1 DFQATT and CDR2 SNEGSKA (reference sequence). The CDR3 totals 14 residues. The chain's CDR3 is CSAAPSGRIDEQFF. For the CDR3, the DNA is TGCAGTGCTGCCCCTAGCGGGAGGATCGATGAGCAGTTCTTC.

The rearrangement uses TRBV7-9 and TRBJ2-5; 7 bases agree with TRBD2. Near its end, the DNA agrees better with TRBJ2-7, so the J call may be wrong. Germline V CDR1 and CDR2: SEHNR, FQNEAQ (reference sequence). CDR3 length equals 13 residues. CDR3 amino acids: CASSTSVHYEQYF. The CDR3 nucleotides are TGTGCCAGCAGCACTAGCGTCCACTACGAGCAGTACTTC.

The chain uses TRBV10-3 and TRBJ2-5; tentative D call: TRBD1 (5 bases). Trimming cost V 4 bases and J 5 bases, with 11 bases left between them. Germline V lookup: CDR1 ENHRY, CDR2 SYGVKD. The CDR3 is 13 amino acids. CDR3 DNA sequence: TGTGCCATCAGTGGGGGCGCTGGGGAGACCCAGTACTTC. This codes for CAISGGAGETQYF.

CDR3: CASRYRGYGLYEQYF. The CDR3 nucleotides read TGTGCCAGCAGATACCGAGGATACGGGCTCTACGAGCAGTACTTC. The V gene is TRBV2, the J gene TRBJ2-7; D ambiguous. The CDR3 consists of 15 residues. V was trimmed by 6 bases and J by 3 bases, leaving 18 bases between them. The germline gives CDR1 SNHLY, CDR2 FYNNEI. Supplemented by reference TRBV2 and TRBJ2-7, the full variable domain reads EPEVTQTPSHQVTQMGQEVILRCVPISNHLYFYWYRQILGQKVEFLVSFYNNEISEKSEIFDDQFSVERPDGSNFTLKIRSTKLEDSAMYFCASRYRGYGLYEQYFGPGTRLTVT.

V is TRBV6-8 and J is TRBJ1-1, with 7 nucleotides matching TRBD1. CDR3 length: 21 residues. The germline V gene has CDR1 MNHGY and CDR2 SAAAGT. The trim removed 6 bases at V and 1 base at J, leaving 26 bases unmatched. CDR3 residues: CASSRTGSTGWLGLANTEAFF. The CDR3 region has the DNA TGTGCCAGCAGCCGAACAGGGTCGACAGGGTGGTTGGGGTTGGCGAACACTGAAGCTTTCTTT.

The rearrangement joins TRBV9 to TRBJ2-1; a weak D match, TRBD1 (6 bases). Trimming cost V 6 bases and J 10 bases, with 17 bases left between them. CDR3 size: 13 residues. CDR1 and CDR2 (germline): SGDLS, YYNGEE. In DNA form, the CDR3 reads TGTGCCAGCACCCTACGACAGGCGGGCGAGCAGTTCTTC. As protein: CASTLRQAGEQFF.

The gene calls are TRBV4-3 and TRBJ1-6; no clear D gene. The CDR3 is 13 residues long. The V end lost 0 bases, the J end lost 7 bases, and 4 bases lay between the germline ends. Looked up from germline, CDR1 is LGHNA and CDR2 is YSLEER. CDR3 bases: TGCGCCAGCAGCCAAGAACGGAATTCACCCCTCCACTTT. Encoded protein: CASSQERNSPLHF.

The table lists this clonotype with many counts. The rearrangement links TRBV6-5 to TRBJ1-4; D gene ambiguous. The CDR3 sequence is 13 residues long. Germline V CDR1 and CDR2: MNHEY, SVGAGI. V was cut by 6 bases and J by 0 bases, with 5 bases left in between. In DNA, the CDR3 is TGTGCCAGCAGAGGGACAACTAATGAAAAACTGTTTTTT. Protein sequence: CASRGTTNEKLFF.

This clonotype was counted only a few times. This rearrangement joins TRBV29-1 to TRBJ2-7; TRBD2 matches 10 bases. V shed 4 bases, J shed 5 bases, and the junction held 8 bases outside the gene matches. CDR3 length equals 14 residues. Germline V CDR1 and CDR2: SQVTM, ANQGSEA. CDR3 loop: CSVGPAGGPNEQYF. Written as DNA, the CDR3 is TGCAGCGTTGGGCCAGCGGGAGGGCCGAACGAGCAGTACTTC.

The chain couples TRBV7-8 to TRBJ1-2; D is undetermined. This CDR3 has 14 residues. CDR1 and CDR2 from the germline V gene are SGHVS and FQNEAQ. The V end was cut by 5 bases, the J end by 4 bases, with 14 bases between. The CDR3 loop is CASSTKRQIYGYTF. In DNA form, the CDR3 reads TGTGCCAGCAGCACCAAGAGGCAGATCTATGGCTACACCTTC.

As regards this clonotype: A read error may produce the germline difference seen at one junction end. V usage is TRBV7-2 and J usage is TRBJ2-3; D is possibly TRBD2 (6 bases). The CDR3 spans 15 residues. CDR1 is SGHTA, CDR2 FQGNSA, per germline. CDR3 protein: CAGRRAYGGGDTQYF. In nucleotides, the CDR3 is TGTGCCGGCAGGCGGGCTTACGGGGGAGGAGATACGCAGTATTTT. The complete variable domain, with remaining parts taken from reference TRBV7-2 and TRBJ2-3, reads GAGVSQSPSNKVTEKGKDVELRCDPISGHTALYWYRQSLGQGLEFLIYFQGNSAPDKSGLPSDRFSAERTGGSVSTLTIQRTQQEDSAVYLCAGRRAYGGGDTQYFGPGTRLTVL.